One sample yielded the 7 T cell receptor beta chains listed below, sequenced in a study of shared clonotypes between healthy human individuals. The data were produced by immunoSEQ multiplex PCR, yet TCRdb's version contains in-frame clones alone and is incomplete. The sample has 2 million to 2.5 million clones, approximately 96% seen once. The specimen sequenced was naive CD4+ T cells sorted from blood. The subset: CD45RA+ positively selected. The receptors stem from a young man in good health.

The chain uses TRBV6-6 and TRBJ1-5; D is unresolved. V shed 0 bases and J shed 4 bases, with 10 bases lying between them. This CDR3 is 15 amino acids long. Per the germline V gene, CDR1 is MNHNY and CDR2 is SVGAGI (reference sequence). DNA for the CDR3: TGTGCCAGCAGTTACTCACGGGTGGCGAATCAGCCCCAGCATTTT. It codes for CASSYSRVANQPQHF.

The V and J genes are TRBV4-1 and TRBJ2-7, with 13 bases identical to TRBD2. This CDR3 is built from 16 residues. The V gene end was trimmed by 3 bases and the J gene end by 5 bases; junction bases not matched to a gene: 7. Looked up from germline, CDR1 is MGHRA and CDR2 is YSYEKL. This CDR3 reads CASSQEPGLAGHEQYF. DNA for the CDR3: TGCGCCAGCAGCCAGGAACCGGGACTAGCGGGACACGAGCAGTACTTC.

A note on this clone: The same CDR3 is also encoded by other DNA sequences in this sample. The chain couples TRBV25-1 to TRBJ2-1; 10 bases map to TRBD1. Germline V gene data show CDR1 as MGHDK and CDR2 as SYGVNS. The V gene end was trimmed by 5 bases and the J gene end by 0 bases; junction bases not matched to a gene: 1. The CDR3 is 15 amino acids. The CDR3 sequence: CASSRTGGSYNEQFF. DNA of the CDR3: TGTGCCAGCAGTCGGACAGGGGGCTCCTACAATGAGCAGTTCTTC.

To note about this clone: This CDR3 is also generated by other DNA sequences in the sample. The CDR3 sequence is CASSLGSSYNEQFF. CDR3 nucleotide sequence: TGTGCCAGCAGCTTGGGAAGCTCCTACAATGAGCAGTTCTTC. The chain is built from TRBV11-2 and TRBJ2-1, with D uncertain. Germline V CDR1 and CDR2: SGHAT, FQNNGV. V lost 3 bases, J lost 0 bases, and 6 bases lay in between. This CDR3 comprises 14 residues. The variable domain in full, with the rest retrieved from reference TRBV11-2 and TRBJ2-1, is EAGVAQSPRYKIIEKRQSVAFWCNPISGHATLYWYQQILGQGPKLLIQFQNNGVVDDSQLPKDRFSAERLKGVDSTLKIQPAKLEDSAVYLCASSLGSSYNEQFFGPGTRLTVL.

This clone was recorded once. The chain couples TRBV15 to TRBJ2-1, with 9 positions matching TRBD2. V trimming: 4 bases; J trimming: 2 bases; junction bases outside the gene matches: 6. The CDR3 length is 16 residues. Germline values: CDR1 LNHNV, CDR2 YYDKDF (reference sequence). CDR3: CATSNGGGAAYNEQFF. The CDR3 nucleotides read TGTGCCACCAGCAACGGCGGGGGGGCCGCCTACAATGAGCAGTTCTTC.

V is TRBV4-1 and J is TRBJ1-2, with no clear D. CDR1 and CDR2 from the germline V gene are MGHRA and YSYEKL. V was cut by 3 bases and J by 2 bases, with 10 bases left in between. CDR3 length: 14 residues. CDR3 DNA: TGCGCCAGCAGCCACCCAACCAGCAACTATGGCTACACCTTC. Amino acids: CASSHPTSNYGYTF.

V and J are TRBV10-3 and TRBJ2-1; 13 bases line up with TRBD2. From germline, CDR1 is ENHRY and CDR2 SYGVKD. The CDR3 length is 15 residues. J lost 7 bases, V lost 6 bases, and 6 bases had no gene match. This chain's CDR3 is CAIRSGLAGENEQFF. The DNA of the CDR3 is TGTGCCATCAGGTCAGGACTAGCGGGAGAGAATGAGCAGTTCTTC.